Listed here are 27 T cell receptor beta chains from one sample, sequenced in a study of OX40 agonist ivuxolimab in advanced cancers. The assay was immunoSEQ multiplex PCR, and TCRdb's table has in-frame clones only and misses some. The sample holds tens of thousands of clones, about 91% seen once. This sample comprised CD4+ or CD8+ T cells sorted from blood, obtained in a trial of the OX40 agonist ivuxolimab. These receptors came from an adult with an advanced solid tumor such as melanoma, head and neck, liver or kidney cancer.

V usage is TRBV7-2 and J usage is TRBJ2-2; 8 bases fit TRBD2. The CDR3 has 14 residues. Trimming cost V 6 bases and J 6 bases; bases outside gene matches: 6. Germline-derived CDR1 and CDR2 are SGHTA and FQGNSA. The CDR3 is CASSIAGIAGELFF. In nucleotides, the CDR3 is TGTGCCAGCAGTATAGCGGGAATCGCCGGGGAGCTGTTTTTT.

This chain connects TRBV5-1 to TRBJ2-1; a possible D gene is TRBD2 (5 bases). Trimming pared 0 bases from V and 6 bases from J, leaving 16 bases between. Germline V gives CDR1 SGHRS, CDR2 YFSETQ. The CDR3 covers 16 residues. Here the CDR3 reads CASSLAELGIGNEQFF. As DNA, the CDR3 is TGCGCCAGCAGCTTGGCCGAACTAGGTATCGGCAATGAGCAGTTCTTC.

This clone was seen more than once but under ten times. The chain employs TRBV19 and TRBJ2-7; 8 nucleotides agree with TRBD2. Germline CDR1 LNHDA, CDR2 SQIVND (reference sequence). With 5 bases clipped from V and 3 bases from J, the junction kept 15 bases outside the gene matches. The CDR3 length is 17 residues. DNA for the CDR3: TGTGCCAGTAGTCATGAGGGACTAGGCCGAAAGCACTACGAGCAGTACTTC. This codes for CASSHEGLGRKHYEQYF.

V usage is TRBV27 and J usage is TRBJ2-7; 9 bases are a match to TRBD1. The ends lost 4 bases at V and 1 base at J; junction bases unmatched: 5. The CDR3 loop spans 15 amino acids. Germline V gives CDR1 MNHEY, CDR2 SMNVEV (reference sequence). The CDR3 region has the DNA TGTGCCAGCAGTTGGGGACAGGGCTTTTCCTACGAGCAGTACTTC. Its translation: CASSWGQGFSYEQYF.

Here the CDR3 reads CASSPDGDNEQFF. Written as DNA, the CDR3 is TGTGCCAGCTCACCGGACGGGGACAATGAGCAGTTCTTC. The rearrangement joins TRBV18 to TRBJ2-1; D is perhaps TRBD2 (5 bases). Trimming shortened V by 3 bases and J by 5 bases, and 8 bases separated the two germline ends. The CDR3 is made up of 13 amino acids. From germline, CDR1 is KGHSH and CDR2 LQKENI.

This clone appeared a single time. The genes are TRBV28 and TRBJ2-1, with 14 bases identical to TRBD2. The trim removed 6 bases at V and 7 bases at J, leaving 8 bases unmatched. Per germline, CDR1 MDHEN and CDR2 SYDVKM. The CDR3 runs to 16 residues. This chain's CDR3 is CASRLPGTSGRNEQFF. The CDR3 DNA follows: TGTGCCAGCAGGCTTCCAGGGACTAGCGGGAGAAATGAGCAGTTCTTC.

The rearrangement uses TRBV7-2 and TRBJ2-7, with a possible D match to TRBD2 (5 bases). V lost 0 bases and J lost 5, with 11 bases in between. The CDR3 is 14 amino acids. The germline gives CDR1 SGHTA, CDR2 FQGNSA. Here the CDR3 DNA reads TGTGCCAGCAGCTTAGCGCTGGACGGGAACGAGCAGTACTTC. It yields the protein CASSLALDGNEQYF.

This chain joins TRBV6-1 and TRBJ2-7, with TRBD1 matching over 7 bases. V lost 4 bases, J lost 0 bases, and 6 bases stayed unmatched. The CDR3 is 15 amino acids. Germline CDR1 MNHNS, CDR2 SASEGT. The CDR3: CASSVGQTFSYEQYF. The CDR3 bases are TGTGCCAGCAGTGTGGGACAGACCTTCTCCTACGAGCAGTACTTC.

V usage is TRBV15 and J usage is TRBJ2-7; D remains unclear. CDR3 size: 14 residues. Trimming removed 2 bases from V and 1 base from J, with 9 bases in between. CDR1 and CDR2 (germline): LNHNV, YYDKDF (reference sequence). The CDR3 DNA reads as TGTGCCACCAGCAGACGTGCGGCTTCCTACGAGCAGTACTTC. It yields the protein CATSRRAASYEQYF.

The genes are TRBV11-1 and TRBJ1-1; maybe TRBD1 (5 bases). With 3 bases removed from V and 5 bases from J, the gap between germline ends came to 10 bases. The CDR3 extends over 13 amino acids. Per germline, CDR1 SGHAT and CDR2 FQDESV (reference sequence). CDR3 bases: TGTGCCAGCAGCTTCGGGGGGATGACTGAAGCTTTCTTT. Its protein is CASSFGGMTEAFF.

The chain links TRBV29-1 to TRBJ2-7; the D gene could be TRBD1 or TRBD2 (5 bases each). Germline CDR1 SQVTM, CDR2 ANQGSEA. The CDR3 covers 11 residues. Trimming removed 3 bases from V and 3 bases from J, with 6 bases in between. The CDR3 nucleotides are TGCAGCGTTGAGAGGGGCTACGAGCAGTACTTC. As protein: CSVERGYEQYF.

Here the CDR3 reads CASSGLYEQYF. In DNA, the CDR3 is TGTGCCAGTAGCGGGCTTTACGAGCAGTACTTC. The V call is TRBV28, the J call TRBJ2-7, with TRBD2 matching 7 bases. Germline CDR1 reads MDHEN; CDR2 reads SYDVKM. Trimming cost V 9 bases and J 4 bases; bases outside gene matches: 3. This CDR3 is built from 11 residues. The full variable domain, its missing parts supplied by reference TRBV28 and TRBJ2-7, is DVKVTQSSRYLVKRTGEKVFLECVQDMDHENMFWYRQDPGLGLRLIYFSYDVKMKEKGDIPEGYSVSREKKERFSLILESASTNQTSMYLCASSGLYEQYFGPGTRLTVT.

The genes are TRBV6-1 and TRBJ2-3; tentatively, D is TRBD1 or TRBD2 (7 bases each). Germline assignment: CDR1 MNHNS and CDR2 SASEGT. With 6 bases removed from V and 2 bases from J, the gap between germline ends came to 12 bases. The CDR3 runs to 14 residues. The CDR3 is CASSGGTVTDTQYF. The CDR3 nucleotides are TGTGCCAGCAGCGGGGGGACAGTCACAGATACGCAGTATTTT.

The V call is TRBV5-4, the J call TRBJ1-2, with 8 bases aligning to TRBD1. Germline V CDR1 and CDR2: SGHNT, YYREEE (reference sequence). The V and J ends lost 1 base and 6 bases, in that order; junction bases with no gene match: 8. The CDR3 covers 15 residues. The CDR3 coding sequence is TGTGCCAGCAGCTTGTTGGTGACAGGGGTGAATGGCTACACCTTC. Its translation is CASSLLVTGVNGYTF.

V usage is TRBV6-6 and J usage is TRBJ2-7; 10 nucleotides agree with TRBD2. V shed 7 bases, J shed 2 bases, and the junction held 11 bases outside the gene matches. The germline V gene encodes CDR1 MNHNY and CDR2 SVGAGI (reference sequence). CDR3 length equals 16 residues. For the CDR3, the DNA is TGTGCCAGCACCCCGGGGGGGACTAGCGTTACCTACGAGCAGTACTTC. Amino acids: CASTPGGTSVTYEQYF.

V usage is TRBV4-1 and J usage is TRBJ2-3; possible D gene TRBD2, 6 bases. Germline loops: CDR1 MGHRA, CDR2 YSYEKL. V lost 1 base to trimming and J lost 2 bases, with 16 bases between them. This CDR3 region has 17 residues. The CDR3 nucleotides read TGCGCCAGCAGCCAAGGGCGGGGACTCTTACTCACAGATACGCAGTATTTT. It yields the protein CASSQGRGLLLTDTQYF.

This chain's CDR3 is CASSPGGRNTEAFF. CDR3 DNA: TGTGCCAGCAGTCCAGGGGGCAGGAACACTGAAGCTTTCTTT. This chain connects TRBV6-5 to TRBJ1-1; 8 bases align to TRBD1. CDR3 length: 14 amino acids. Trimming cost V 5 bases and J 1 base; bases outside gene matches: 3. Germline values: CDR1 MNHEY, CDR2 SVGAGI.

This clone has only a few counts. This chain uses TRBV9 with TRBJ2-6; possibly TRBD1 for D (6 bases). CDR3 length equals 15 residues. Trimming took off 5 bases at V and 4 bases at J, with 13 bases between the two ends. CDR1 and CDR2 (germline): SGDLS, YYNGEE. This CDR3 reads CASSQGFRGANVLTF. CDR3 DNA sequence: TGTGCCAGCAGTCAGGGGTTTAGAGGGGCCAACGTCCTGACTTTC.

V gene TRBV7-2 combines with J gene TRBJ1-1; TRBD1 agrees at 9 bases. V was clipped by 5 bases and J by 0 bases; unmatched bases: 7. This CDR3 comprises 16 residues. From germline, CDR1 is SGHTA and CDR2 FQGNSA. The CDR3 sequence is CASSQQGASMNTEAFF. CDR3 nucleotide sequence: TGTGCCAGCAGCCAACAGGGGGCATCGATGAACACTGAAGCTTTCTTT.

This clone was observed once. V is TRBV4-1 and J is TRBJ1-1; a possible D gene is TRBD1 (5 bases). The CDR3 has 16 residues. Trimming removed 2 bases at V and 5 bases at J, with 18 bases between. Germline V gene data show CDR1 as MGHRA and CDR2 as YSYEKL. CDR3 sequence (DNA): TGCGCCAGCAGCCAAAATCTTGGGGCAGGCCGGACTGAAGCTTTCTTT. Translating gives CASSQNLGAGRTEAFF.

The chain links TRBV9 to TRBJ2-7; 7 bases map to TRBD1. Looked up from germline, CDR1 is SGDLS and CDR2 is YYNGEE. The CDR3 is 15 amino acids. Trimming removed 3 bases from V and 3 bases from J; junction bases left unmatched: 9. CDR3 in amino acids: CASSAGQNQNYEQYF. The CDR3 DNA follows: TGTGCCAGCAGCGCGGGACAGAACCAGAACTACGAGCAGTACTTC.

This clone was seen more than once but under ten times. This sequence joins TRBV30 and TRBJ1-1; 8 nucleotides match TRBD1. CDR3 length: 11 amino acids. Germline values: CDR1 GTSNPN, CDR2 SVGIG (reference sequence). CDR3 sequence (DNA): TGTACGACAGGGGCGAACACTGAAGCTTTCTTT. Its translation: CTTGANTEAFF.

This chain joins TRBV7-2 and TRBJ2-2; D might be TRBD1 (5 bases). CDR3 length: 14 amino acids. Trimming stripped 2 bases from V and 3 bases from J, with 7 bases between. Germline loops: CDR1 SGHTA, CDR2 FQGNSA. This CDR3 is CASSLKGDTGELFF. DNA of the CDR3: TGTGCCAGCAGCTTAAAAGGGGACACCGGGGAGCTGTTTTTT.

The chain joins TRBV19 to TRBJ1-5, with 7 bases identical to TRBD1. This CDR3 has 17 amino acids. J lost 0 bases, V lost 5 bases, and 10 bases had no gene match. CDR1 and CDR2 (germline): LNHDA, SQIVND (reference sequence). The CDR3 loop is CASSSRGQVVSNQPQHF. The CDR3 bases are TGTGCCAGTAGTTCCCGAGGACAGGTAGTTAGCAATCAGCCCCAGCATTTT.

This chain uses TRBV9 with TRBJ2-5; D unclear. This CDR3 comprises 14 residues. The germline V gene has CDR1 SGDLS and CDR2 YYNGEE. Trimming pared 0 bases from V and 1 base from J, leaving 7 bases between. DNA of the CDR3: TGTGCCAGCAGCGTAGGAGGAATCCAAGAGACCCAGTACTTC. It specifies CASSVGGIQETQYF.

The chain has TRBV18 and TRBJ1-3; the D is unclear. V was cut by 6 bases and J by 2 bases, with 8 bases left in between. Germline lookup yields CDR1 KGHSH and CDR2 LQKENI. The CDR3 is made up of 13 amino acids. The CDR3 sequence is CASSGQAGNTIYF. CDR3 coding DNA: TGTGCCAGCTCTGGGCAGGCTGGAAACACCATATATTTT.

The rearrangement joins TRBV7-9 to TRBJ1-3; TRBD1 is a possible D gene (5 bases). CDR3 size: 16 residues. Trimming took off 7 bases at V and 0 bases at J, with 16 bases between the two ends. From germline, CDR1 is SEHNR and CDR2 FQNEAQ (reference sequence). The DNA for the CDR3 is TGTGCCAGCACCTCATCGGGGCCCCTCTCTGGAAACACCATATATTTT. Its translation: CASTSSGPLSGNTIYF. The variable domain in full, completed from reference TRBV7-9 and TRBJ1-3, reads DTGVSQNPRHKITKRGQNVTFRCDPISEHNRLYWYRQTLGQGPEFLTYFQNEAQLEKSRLLSDRFSAERPKGSFSTLEIQRTEQGDSAMYLCASTSSGPLSGNTIYFGEGSWLTVV.